A single sample gave rise to the 19 T cell receptor beta chains below, sequenced in a study of beta chain features in type 1 diabetes. TCRB transcripts that were expressed got sequenced, as all of the isolated RNA had been reverse transcribed. The repertoire was sequenced with immunoSEQ multiplex PCR; TCRdb's copy has only in-frame clones and lacks some. The profile shows 130,000 or so clones, roughly 10% of them singletons. The sequenced sample was central memory CD4+ T cells from blood. The receptors stem from a woman aged 40 to 55 in good health.

The chain is built from TRBV5-6 and TRBJ2-2, with TRBD2 as a possible D gene (6 bases). Germline CDR1 reads SGHDT; CDR2 reads YYEEEE. Trimming pared 7 bases from V and 7 bases from J, leaving 17 bases between. CDR3 length: 14 amino acids. The CDR3 coding sequence is TGTGCCAGCCTCCTAGGAGGGGTCGTCGGGGAGCTGTTTTTT. This translates into CASLLGGVVGELFF.

This rearrangement joins TRBV7-8 to TRBJ2-5; D possibly corresponds to TRBD2 (7 bases). V was pared by 8 bases and J by 5 bases, with 18 bases between. The CDR3 consists of 14 residues. Germline loops: CDR1 SGHVS, CDR2 FQNEAQ. In nucleotides, the CDR3 is TGTGCCAGCGGGGGGGCGTCGTTTTTCGAGACCCAGTACTTC. Its protein product is CASGGASFFETQYF.

This clone was counted between two and nine times. The chain uses TRBV15 and TRBJ1-4; D is perhaps TRBD1 (6 bases). Germline lookup yields CDR1 LNHNV and CDR2 YYDKDF (reference sequence). V was clipped by 2 bases and J by 1 base, with 14 bases between them. The CDR3 extends over 17 amino acids. The chain's CDR3 is CATSRSYPGQTNEKLFF. CDR3 nucleotides: TGTGCCACCAGCAGAAGTTATCCGGGACAAACTAATGAAAAACTGTTTTTT.

V is TRBV10-3 and J is TRBJ2-7; TRBD1 matches at 10 bases. The germline CDR1 and CDR2 sequences are ENHRY and SYGVKD. The CDR3 is 16 amino acids. Losses at the gene ends were 2 bases for V and 4 bases for J; bases not matched to a gene: 8. CDR3 protein: CAISEPEGQGIYEQYF. The CDR3 DNA follows: TGTGCCATCAGTGAGCCAGAGGGACAGGGGATTTACGAGCAGTACTTC.

This clone was recorded a few times. The chain employs TRBV18 and TRBJ2-5; D is perhaps TRBD1 (5 bases). The germline V gene encodes CDR1 KGHSH and CDR2 LQKENI. Trimming pared 0 bases from V and 3 bases from J, leaving 11 bases between. This CDR3 spans 15 amino acids. The CDR3 loop reads CASSPPSRQKETQYF. The CDR3 DNA follows: TGTGCCAGCTCACCACCGTCCCGACAGAAAGAGACCCAGTACTTC. Drawing the rest from reference TRBV18 and TRBJ2-5, the complete variable domain is NAGVMQNPRHLVRRRGQEARLRCSPMKGHSHVYWYRQLPEEGLKFMVYLQKENIIDESGMPKERFSAEFPKEGPSILRIQQVVRGDSAAYFCASSPPSRQKETQYFGPGTRLLVL.

V gene TRBV6-1 combines with J gene TRBJ2-2; 8 positions match TRBD2. The germline V gene has CDR1 MNHNS and CDR2 SASEGT. This CDR3 comprises 14 residues. The V and J ends lost 7 bases and 4 bases, in that order; junction bases with no gene match: 5. In nucleotides, the CDR3 is TGTGCCAGCACCGGGGGGGCCGGCACCGGGGAGCTGTTTTTT. Translation: CASTGGAGTGELFF.

J is TRBJ2-5 and V is TRBV19, with 8 bases fitting TRBD2. CDR1 is LNHDA, CDR2 SQIVND, per germline (reference sequence). V shed 6 bases and J 1 base; nucleotides not matched to a gene: 4. This CDR3 has 14 residues. The CDR3 sequence is CASRLRGGQETQYF. The CDR3 DNA is TGTGCCAGTAGGCTCCGGGGGGGCCAAGAGACCCAGTACTTC.

The CDR3 DNA sequence: TGTGCCATCAGAGGACTAGTTTCGGATACGCAGTATTTT. The encoded protein is CAIRGLVSDTQYF. V is TRBV10-3 and J is TRBJ2-3; 7 bases line up with TRBD2. The germline gives CDR1 ENHRY, CDR2 SYGVKD. V lost 6 bases, J lost 6 bases, and 6 bases stayed unmatched. CDR3 length: 13 amino acids.

This clone was counted ten times or more. V is TRBV18 and J is TRBJ2-1; 7 bases map to TRBD2. The germline V gene encodes CDR1 KGHSH and CDR2 LQKENI. V lost 5 bases to trimming and J lost 7 bases; unmatched junction nucleotides: 8. The CDR3 covers 14 residues. CDR3 bases: TGTGCCAGCTCAGAGACGGACGGGAGGAATGAGCAGTTCTTC. Protein sequence: CASSETDGRNEQFF.

This clone has a handful of counts. Mismatch with germline at one junction end may stem from a read error. The chain is built from TRBV18 and TRBJ1-2, with D tentatively TRBD1 (5 bases). The CDR3 sequence is 13 residues long. Germline-derived CDR1 and CDR2 are KGHSH and LQKENI. DNA for the CDR3: TGTGCCAGCTCACCACCCGCCCGGGGGTACGAGAACTTC. Protein sequence: CASSPPARGYENF. The variable domain in full, with the rest retrieved from reference TRBV18 and TRBJ1-2, is NAGVMQNPRHLVRRRGQEARLRCSPMKGHSHVYWYRQLPEEGLKFMVYLQKENIIDESGMPKERFSAEFPKEGPSILRIQQVVRGDSAAYFCASSPPARGYENFGSGTRLTVV.

There are many counts of this clone. The V call is TRBV14, the J call TRBJ2-1; tentative D call: TRBD1 (5 bases). Germline V gene sequence: CDR1 SGHDN, CDR2 FVKESK. The V gene lost 3 bases and the J gene lost 14 bases, with 14 bases spanning the gap. The CDR3 is 12 amino acids. The CDR3 DNA sequence: TGTGCCAGCAGCCAGGACGTAGAGGACAAGTTCTTC. It is translated as CASSQDVEDKFF.

This clone was counted only a few times. The J gene is TRBJ2-5, the V gene TRBV10-3, with D tentatively TRBD1 (6 bases). The V and J ends lost 6 bases and 1 base respectively, with 9 bases between them. There are 13 residues in the CDR3. Germline values: CDR1 ENHRY, CDR2 SYGVKD. The CDR3, as DNA: TGTGCCATCAGCCAGGGGTCCCAAGAGACCCAGTACTTC. Amino acids: CAISQGSQETQYF.

This chain joins TRBV19 and TRBJ2-1; 8 nucleotides agree with TRBD2. Germline V CDR1 and CDR2: LNHDA, SQIVND (reference sequence). The CDR3 has 14 amino acids. The J segment lost 3 bases and the V segment lost 7 bases, leaving 5 bases of the junction unmatched. CDR3 coding DNA: TGTGCCAGTACGTGGCGGGGGGACTACAATGAGCAGTTCTTC. It specifies CASTWRGDYNEQFF.

The gene calls are TRBV7-2 and TRBJ1-4; D perhaps matches TRBD1 (5 bases). Trimming removed 8 bases from V and 4 bases from J, with 11 bases in between. The CDR3 is 13 residues long. From germline, CDR1 is SGHTA and CDR2 FQGNSA. Written as DNA, the CDR3 is TGTGCCAGCCGACGGGGGGATAATGAAAAACTGTTTTTT. It codes for CASRRGDNEKLFF. Full variable domain (remainder filled in from reference TRBV7-2 and TRBJ1-4): GAGVSQSPSNKVTEKGKDVELRCDPISGHTALYWYRQSLGQGLEFLIYFQGNSAPDKSGLPSDRFSAERTGGSVSTLTIQRTQQEDSAVYLCASRRGDNEKLFFGSGTQLSVL.

The chain's CDR3 is CASGPTGKNTEAFF. The CDR3 nucleotides read TGTGCCAGCGGACCGACGGGGAAGAACACTGAAGCTTTCTTT. The chain combines TRBV7-9 with TRBJ1-1; no clear D gene. V was shortened by 8 bases and J by 1 base, with 14 bases between the two germline ends. The CDR3 is 14 residues long. The germline gives CDR1 SEHNR, CDR2 FQNEAQ (reference sequence).

The J gene is TRBJ2-7, the V gene TRBV6-1; 10 bases are shared with TRBD1. This CDR3 is built from 16 residues. With V trimmed by 4 bases and J by 9 bases, 15 bases remained unmatched. Germline CDR1 reads MNHNS; CDR2 reads SASEGT. The CDR3 nucleotides read TGTGCCAGCAGTGGGGACAGGGGTAGGCTCCGATTCGGGCAGTACTTC. Its protein is CASSGDRGRLRFGQYF.

This clone turned up a few times. The CDR3 sequence: CAISQGLSYEQYF. The DNA of the CDR3 is TGTGCCATCTCTCAGGGTCTCTCCTACGAGCAGTACTTC. The chain employs TRBV10-3 and TRBJ2-7; possibly TRBD1 for D (5 bases). Germline V gives CDR1 ENHRY, CDR2 SYGVKD. The CDR3 covers 13 residues. Trimming removed 8 bases from V and 0 bases from J, with 11 bases in between.

The chain combines TRBV5-6 with TRBJ2-4, with 12 bases lining up with TRBD2. The CDR3 loop spans 15 amino acids. Germline CDR1 and CDR2: SGHDT and YYEEEE. The trim removed 1 base at V and 7 bases at J, leaving 3 bases unmatched. CDR3 protein: CASSLRLAGENIQYF. The CDR3 DNA reads TGTGCCAGCAGCTTGAGACTAGCGGGGGAGAACATTCAGTACTTC. Using reference TRBV5-6 and TRBJ2-4 for the parts outside the CDR3, the full variable domain is DAGVTQSPTHLIKTRGQQVTLRCSPKSGHDTVSWYQQALGQGPQFIFQYYEEEERQRGNFPDRFSGHQFPNYSSELNVNALLLGDSALYLCASSLRLAGENIQYFGAGTRLSVL.

This clone has a handful of counts. This chain links TRBV7-9 with TRBJ2-7; 11 bases align to TRBD2. Germline V gene data show CDR1 as SEHNR and CDR2 as FQNEAQ (reference sequence). The CDR3 is made up of 16 amino acids. Trimming cost V 7 bases and J 1 base; bases outside gene matches: 9. Here the CDR3 reads CASTPVAGGASYEQYF. The CDR3 bases are TGTGCCAGCACTCCTGTAGCGGGGGGGGCGTCCTACGAGCAGTACTTC.